The 19 T cell receptor beta chains reported below all come from one sample, sequenced in a study of identical twins. One entry per CDR3 protein, called by TCRdb with MiXCR from the 5' RACE reads. This table has roughly 1,500,000 distinct CDR3 sequences, around 33% appearing once. The specimen was cord blood. These receptors were taken from a newborn girl in good health.

The CDR3 loop reads CASSYLTTGDDGYTF. The CDR3 DNA sequence: TGTGCCAGCAGTTACCTTACAACAGGGGACGATGGCTACACCTTC. This rearrangement joins TRBV6-6 to TRBJ1-2; 7 nucleotides line up with TRBD1. The CDR3 consists of 15 residues. Germline V gene lookup returns CDR1 MNHNY and CDR2 SVGAGI (reference sequence). After removal of 2 bases from V and 6 bases from J, the junction contained 9 bases not matched to a gene.

This clonotype was found many times. The rearrangement joins TRBV7-6 to TRBJ1-1; possible D gene TRBD1, 5 bases. This CDR3 comprises 13 residues. V gave up 5 bases and J gave up 4 bases, with 11 bases separating them. Looked up from germline, CDR1 is SGHVS and CDR2 is FNYEAQ. CDR3 in DNA: TGTGCCAGCAGCCCCACCCAGGGCACTGAAGCTTTCTTT. Translation gives CASSPTQGTEAFF. Full variable domain (rest looked up from reference TRBV7-6 and TRBJ1-1): GAGVSQSPRYKVTKRGQDVALRCDPISGHVSLYWYRQALGQGPEFLTYFNYEAQQDKSGLPNDRFSAERPEGSISTLTIQRTEQRDSAMYRCASSPTQGTEAFFGQGTRLTVV.

The J gene is TRBJ2-7, the V gene TRBV12-3 or TRBV12-4, with D tentatively TRBD2 (5 bases). Trimming removed 8 bases at V and 7 bases at J, with 21 bases between. The CDR3 loop spans 14 amino acids. Here the CDR3 reads CASLVGDPRDEQYF. The CDR3, as DNA: TGTGCCAGCCTAGTCGGGGATCCTAGGGATGAGCAGTACTTC.

As concerns this clonotype: A read error may account for a junction end that differs from germline. CDR3 bases: TGTTCCAGCAGTTATGGAGAGACCCAGTACTTC. The encoded protein is CSSSYGETQYF. The chain combines TRBV6-6 with TRBJ2-5; no firm D call. The CDR3 has 11 amino acids. Per germline, CDR1 MNHNY and CDR2 SVGAGI (reference sequence).

This clonotype was seen a few times. This chain joins TRBV7-9 and TRBJ2-3, with 8 bases lining up with TRBD2. V lost 3 bases to trimming and J lost 1 base; unmatched junction nucleotides: 6. CDR1 and CDR2 from the germline V gene are SEHNR and FQNEAQ (reference sequence). The CDR3 contains 16 residues. In DNA form, the CDR3 reads TGTGCCAGCAGCTTCAGTTCACTAGCGGGCACAGATACGCAGTATTTT. Amino acids: CASSFSSLAGTDTQYF.

This clonotype was detected many times. This chain links TRBV24-1 with TRBJ2-1; 9 positions match TRBD1. The germline V gene has CDR1 KGHDR and CDR2 SFDVKD. The V segment lost 3 bases and the J segment 0 bases; nucleotides outside the gene matches: 2. The CDR3 is 16 amino acids. The CDR3 sequence is CATSDPTGGSYNEQFF. For the CDR3, the DNA is TGTGCCACCAGTGATCCGACAGGGGGCTCCTACAATGAGCAGTTCTTC.

This clonotype has only a few counts. This chain uses TRBV25-1 with TRBJ2-7; 10 nucleotides agree with TRBD2. V shed 4 bases and J 12 bases; nucleotides not matched to a gene: 3. The CDR3 runs 11 residues. Germline V lookup: CDR1 MGHDK, CDR2 SYGVNS. CDR3 sequence reads: CASSGTSGLYF. DNA of the CDR3: TGTGCCAGCAGTGGGACTAGCGGACTGTACTTC.

This clonotype has just a few counts. The chain joins TRBV20-1 to TRBJ1-4; 11 bases agree with TRBD1. The V segment lost 1 base and the J segment 5 bases; nucleotides outside the gene matches: 0. Germline CDR1 DFQATT, CDR2 SNEGSKA (reference sequence). This CDR3 spans 14 amino acids. The CDR3 protein is CSARGDRGNEKLFF. The CDR3 region has the DNA TGCAGTGCTAGAGGGGACAGGGGGAATGAAAAACTGTTTTTT.

J is TRBJ1-6 and V is TRBV27; 10 nucleotides line up with TRBD1. Germline values: CDR1 MNHEY, CDR2 SMNVEV (reference sequence). V trimming: 5 bases; J trimming: 7 bases; junction bases outside the gene matches: 11. This CDR3 comprises 17 residues. The CDR3 sequence is CASSRPGTGVGNSPLHF. Written as DNA, the CDR3 is TGTGCCAGCAGTCGTCCCGGGACAGGGGTCGGCAATTCACCCCTCCACTTT.

At least ten counts were recorded for this clonotype. The rearrangement links TRBV10-3 to TRBJ1-2, with 8 bases identical to TRBD1. Losses at the gene ends were 8 bases for V and 4 bases for J; bases not matched to a gene: 12. Germline V CDR1 and CDR2: ENHRY, SYGVKD. This CDR3 region has 15 residues. The CDR3 nucleotides are TGTGCCATCCAGGCCGGACAGGGACCCATCTATGGCTACACCTTC. It specifies CAIQAGQGPIYGYTF.

This clonotype occurred a few times. V is TRBV20-1 and J is TRBJ2-1; 7 bases map to TRBD2. The CDR3 has 17 amino acids. Germline V lookup: CDR1 DFQATT, CDR2 SNEGSKA (reference sequence). With 2 bases clipped from V and 2 bases from J, the junction kept 12 bases outside the gene matches. The CDR3 DNA follows: TGCAGTGCTAGACACCTTTTTCGACTAGCCCCCTACAATGAGCAGTTCTTC. Its translation is CSARHLFRLAPYNEQFF.

This sequence joins TRBV4-2 and TRBJ1-1; D uncertain. This CDR3 is built from 14 residues. Germline CDR1 reads LGHNA; CDR2 reads YNFKEQ. V was clipped by 0 bases and J by 5 bases, with 10 bases between them. The CDR3, as DNA: TGTGCCAGCAGCCAAGATAGGTGGAAAACTGAAGCTTTCTTT. Its translation: CASSQDRWKTEAFF.

The rearrangement uses TRBV7-9 and TRBJ1-1, with 11 positions matching TRBD1. The V and J ends lost 2 bases and 10 bases, in that order; junction bases with no gene match: 3. Germline V lookup: CDR1 SEHNR, CDR2 FQNEAQ (reference sequence). This CDR3 contains 13 residues. The CDR3 coding sequence is TGTGCCAGCAGCTTACCGGGACAGGGGGGAGCTTTCTTT. Residues: CASSLPGQGGAFF.

The chain couples TRBV28 to TRBJ1-1; 8 bases are shared with TRBD1. The CDR3 has 15 residues. CDR1 is MDHEN and CDR2 is SYDVKM in the germline V gene. After removal of 7 bases from V and 10 bases from J, the junction contained 17 bases not matched to a gene. CDR3 in amino acids: CASNFFGAGGFGAFF. CDR3 in DNA: TGTGCCAGCAATTTTTTTGGGGCAGGGGGCTTCGGAGCTTTCTTT.

Notes on this clonotype: A read error may produce the germline difference seen at one junction end. The genes are TRBV7-2 and TRBJ1-6; D gene uncertain. CDR1 and CDR2 (germline): SGHTA, FQGNSA. The CDR3 spans 15 residues. CDR3 coding DNA: TGTGCCAGCAGCTTAGTCCGGACCGTTAATTCAGCCCTCCACTTT. This codes for CASSLVRTVNSALHF. The full variable domain, with the rest looked up from reference TRBV7-2 and TRBJ1-6, is GAGVSQSPSNKVTEKGKDVELRCDPISGHTALYWYRQSLGQGLEFLIYFQGNSAPDKSGLPSDRFSAERTGGSVSTLTIQRTQQEDSAVYLCASSLVRTVNSALHFGNGTRLTVT.

V and J are TRBV10-3 and TRBJ1-1; D gene uncertain. Between the trimmed V and J ends, which lost 10 bases and 0 bases, there was a span of 12 bases. This CDR3 contains 13 residues. Germline CDR1 ENHRY, CDR2 SYGVKD. The CDR3 DNA is TGTGCCACCCAAGGGCATTTGAACACTGAAGCTTTCTTT. Translated, it gives CATQGHLNTEAFF.

The table lists this clonotype with a few counts. The V call is TRBV20-1, the J call TRBJ1-2; possibly TRBD1 for D (5 bases). The germline V gene encodes CDR1 DFQATT and CDR2 SNEGSKA (reference sequence). The CDR3 runs 12 residues. With 4 bases removed from V and 8 bases from J, the gap between germline ends came to 14 bases. The CDR3 bases are TGCAGTGCTAATGGGCAGGGCGTCGGCTACACCTTC. This sequence encodes CSANGQGVGYTF.

Details on this clonotype: At one boundary the junction diverges from the germline segment, which might be a read error. The V gene is TRBV28, the J gene TRBJ2-1; D may be TRBD2 (6 bases). Looked up from germline, CDR1 is MDHEN and CDR2 is SYDVKM. CDR3 length equals 15 residues. The CDR3 reads CASSLWGETGNEQFF. The CDR3 DNA follows: TGCGCCAGCAGTTTATGGGGGGAGACGGGGAATGAGCAGTTCTTC.

This sequence joins TRBV28 and TRBJ1-6, with TRBD1 matching over 7 bases. V lost 7 bases, J lost 10 bases, and 13 bases stayed unmatched. The CDR3 loop spans 15 amino acids. CDR1 and CDR2 from the germline V gene are MDHEN and SYDVKM. DNA of the CDR3: TGTGCCAGCATACGGACCGAGGGACAGCAATCACCCCTCCACTTT. Protein: CASIRTEGQQSPLHF.